Listed below are T cell receptor beta chains from one sample, sequenced in a study of beta chain features in type 1 diabetes. The protocol was immunoSEQ multiplex PCR, while the TCRdb copy is restricted to in-frame clones and leaves out a portion. Among about 340,000 clones, 8% were seen once, and the ten largest hold less than 0.5%. The sample consisted of central memory CD4+ T cells from blood. The receptors originated from a woman aged 18 to 35 in good health. CDR3s include the opening cysteine and the closing phenylalanine or tryptophan. The size entry is marked missing in some rows and otherwise reads once, few, many or a size class.

>few|TRBV7-8|TRBJ2-3
CASSTLLVDTQYF
>NA|TRBV7-6|TRBJ1-1
CASSNQGAQGVAEAFF
>few|TRBV5-1|TRBJ2-3
CASSLGQGGTDTQYF
>NA|TRBV4-3|TRBJ2-3
CASSQDSPAGGYSDTQYF
>NA|TRBV2|TRBJ2-7
CASVWGREVYEQYF
>NA|TRBV7-2|TRBJ1-2
CASSPERLNYGYTF
>NA|TRBV5-4|TRBJ2-1
CASSLSGINEQFF
>NA|TRBV5-6|TRBJ2-1
CASSPEDRGGEQFF
>many|TRBV2|TRBJ1-2
CASRPPDRDYGYTF
>few|TRBV28|TRBJ1-5
CASSLQDRGQPQHF
>few|TRBV5-4|TRBJ2-1
CASSQEASGRGIEQFF
>few|TRBV2|TRBJ2-5
CASSDVSQETQYF
>few|TRBV7-2|TRBJ2-7
CASSLREGVPYEQYF
>NA|TRBV7-6|TRBJ2-7
CASSLADSQGVGEQYF
>few|TRBV7-2|TRBJ1-1
CASSLWGAGTEAFF
>NA|TRBV19|TRBJ1-2
CASSIVTGVSHGYTF
>many|TRBV7-9|TRBJ2-3
CATPASGSGTDTQYF
>NA|TRBV2|TRBJ1-5
CASSEGQGPQHF